These 10 T cell receptor beta chains were all obtained from the same sample, sequenced in a study of blood T cell repertoires in COVID-19 (dated by TCRdb to the early 2020s). Library preparation used the immunoSEQ multiplex PCR assay. TCRdb holds this immuneACCESS table with in-frame rearrangements only. Some clones are missing; in checked studies, unresolved V genes explain under half, and the rest has no known cause. The sample data list 120,000 or so clones, and approximately 90% of these were observed just once. Clones ranked in the top ten supply 7.6% of the sample. Sequenced: peripheral blood. These receptors were collected from a middle-aged man with acute or convalescent COVID-19.

The rearrangement joins TRBV7-6 to TRBJ2-2; 10 bases agree with TRBD2. CDR3 size: 16 residues. The V and J ends lost 5 bases and 2 bases, in that order; junction bases with no gene match: 5. Germline V gives CDR1 SGHVS, CDR2 FNYEAQ. The CDR3 sequence is CASSAGLADNTGELFF. The CDR3 DNA reads TGTGCCAGCAGCGCCGGACTAGCGGATAACACCGGGGAGCTGTTTTTT. The full variable domain, completed using reference TRBV7-6 and TRBJ2-2, is GAGVSQSPRYKVTKRGQDVALRCDPISGHVSLYWYRQALGQGPEFLTYFNYEAQQDKSGLPNDRFSAERPEGSISTLTIQRTEQRDSAMYRCASSAGLADNTGELFFGEGSRLTVL.

In DNA, the CDR3 is TGTGCCAGCAGTAGTCCCGGGACTAGCGGGGTACCGTATTTT. It specifies CASSSPGTSGVPYF. The chain combines TRBV27 with TRBJ2-3; 13 bases fit TRBD2. Germline CDR1 and CDR2: MNHEY and SMNVEV (reference sequence). The CDR3 loop spans 14 amino acids. V shed 5 bases, J shed 14 bases, and the junction held 10 bases outside the gene matches.

The chain has TRBV7-2 and TRBJ2-5; 7 bases align to TRBD2. CDR1 is SGHTA and CDR2 is FQGNSA in the germline V gene. The CDR3 has 15 residues. J gave up 2 bases and V 8 bases, and 11 bases lay outside the gene matches. The CDR3 DNA reads TGTGCCAGCTCGGAGGGAGGGGACGGGCAAGAGACCCAGTACTTC. Translated: CASSEGGDGQETQYF.

J is TRBJ2-7 and V is TRBV20-1; 8 bases line up with TRBD2. Germline lookup yields CDR1 DFQATT and CDR2 SNEGSKA (reference sequence). The ends lost 3 bases at V and 0 bases at J; junction bases unmatched: 7. CDR3 length equals 15 residues. CDR3 DNA: TGCAGTGCTAGTGGCCAAGCGGGAGTCTCCTACGAGCAGTACTTC. As protein: CSASGQAGVSYEQYF.

The CDR3 DNA reads TGTGCCACCAGCAGAGAGAGGACAGGGACGAATCAGCCCCAGCATTTT. Its translation is CATSRERTGTNQPQHF. This sequence joins TRBV15 and TRBJ1-5; 8 nucleotides agree with TRBD1. The germline CDR1 and CDR2 sequences are LNHNV and YYDKDF (reference sequence). V trimming: 0 bases; J trimming: 4 bases; junction bases outside the gene matches: 5. The CDR3 covers 16 residues. The variable domain in full, completed from reference TRBV15 and TRBJ1-5, reads DAMVIQNPRYQVTQFGKPVTLSCSQTLNHNVMYWYQQKSSQAPKLLFHYYDKDFNNEADTPDNFQSRRPNTSFCFLDIRSPGLGDTAMYLCATSRERTGTNQPQHFGDGTRLSIL.

The genes are TRBV9 and TRBJ2-1; D is unresolved. This CDR3 is built from 14 residues. The V gene's germline CDR1 is SGDLS and CDR2 YYNGEE. V lost 0 bases and J lost 5, with 9 bases in between. DNA of the CDR3: TGTGCCAGCAGCGTAGCGGAACTAAACAATGAGCAGTTCTTC. Amino acid sequence: CASSVAELNNEQFF.

This chain uses TRBV11-3 with TRBJ2-3; 11 bases are shared with TRBD2. The CDR3 is 17 amino acids. V trimming: 1 base; J trimming: 4 bases; junction bases outside the gene matches: 7. CDR1 and CDR2 (germline): SGHNT, YENEEA. The CDR3 nucleotides read TGTGCCAGCAGCTTAGTGGTTAGCGGGAGGGCTGCAGATACGCAGTATTTT. The encoded protein is CASSLVVSGRAADTQYF.

The rearrangement links TRBV2 to TRBJ1-4; 7 positions match TRBD1. V lost 2 bases and J lost 5; bases outside the gene matches: 5. This CDR3 has 15 amino acids. The germline CDR1 and CDR2 sequences are SNHLY and FYNNEI. CDR3 amino acids: CASSETRGLNEKLFF. In DNA form, the CDR3 reads TGTGCCAGCAGTGAAACGAGGGGGCTGAATGAAAAACTGTTTTTT.

The chain has TRBV29-1 and TRBJ2-7; weak D call: TRBD2 (6 bases). The germline CDR1 and CDR2 sequences are SQVTM and ANQGSEA. The CDR3 spans 13 residues. V lost 1 base to trimming and J lost 2 bases, with 9 bases between them. As DNA, the CDR3 is TGCAGCGTTGAAGCACCGGGAGCCTACGAGCAGTACTTC. Its translation: CSVEAPGAYEQYF.

The rearrangement uses TRBV19 and TRBJ2-1, with 15 bases identical to TRBD2. The CDR3 has 14 residues. V shed 8 bases and J 8 bases; nucleotides not matched to a gene: 4. Germline V gene lookup returns CDR1 LNHDA and CDR2 SQIVND (reference sequence). The CDR3 DNA is TGTGCCAGTGGGACTAGCGGGAGGTCTGATGAGCAGTTCTTC. Translation gives CASGTSGRSDEQFF.